The next 30 T cell receptor beta chains were all read from a single sample in a study of response to subunit inactivated influenza vaccine. TCRdb recomputed calls from the RT-PCR reads with MiXCR, one row per CDR3 protein. The repertoire holds a few hundred thousand distinct CDR3 sequences, with approximately 9.9% as singletons. This specimen consisted of PBMCs from blood, obtained 45 days after vaccination. The receptor set was obtained from a man aged 50-59 years who received an inactivated influenza vaccine.

This clonotype was counted a few times. The chain has TRBV15 and TRBJ2-1; 7 nucleotides match TRBD1. With V trimmed by 0 bases and J by 2 bases, 10 bases remained unmatched. Germline-derived CDR1 and CDR2 are LNHNV and YYDKDF (reference sequence). The CDR3 has 18 amino acids. CDR3: CATSRDFVQGNPYNEQFF. CDR3 coding DNA: TGTGCCACCAGCAGAGATTTTGTACAGGGGAACCCCTACAATGAGCAGTTCTTC.

This clonotype was picked up many times. The CDR3 bases are TGCAGTGCAACGACAGGGGATAGCAATCAGCCCCAGCATTTT. Its protein product is CSATTGDSNQPQHF. The chain employs TRBV20-1 and TRBJ1-5, with 8 bases aligning to TRBD1. This CDR3 spans 14 amino acids. Germline trimming cut 6 bases from V and 0 bases from J; bases unmatched to any gene: 4. Germline values: CDR1 DFQATT, CDR2 SNEGSKA (reference sequence).

This clonotype was found a few times. This chain joins TRBV20-1 and TRBJ2-5; 7 bases map to TRBD1. The CDR3 spans 13 residues. V shed 5 bases and J 5 bases; nucleotides not matched to a gene: 8. Germline CDR1 reads DFQATT; CDR2 reads SNEGSKA (reference sequence). The CDR3, as DNA: TGCAGTGCTCACAGGGGTTTTGGGGAGACCCAGTACTTC. This gives the protein CSAHRGFGETQYF.

The chain employs TRBV10-3 and TRBJ2-7; D is possibly TRBD1 or TRBD2 (7 bases each). With 4 bases removed from V and 7 bases from J, the gap between germline ends came to 20 bases. The CDR3 spans 15 residues. From germline, CDR1 is ENHRY and CDR2 SYGVKD. CDR3 region: CAISVGGRGPVEQYF. In nucleotides, the CDR3 is TGTGCCATCAGTGTGGGGGGGAGGGGGCCGGTTGAGCAGTACTTC.

This clonotype was detected only a few times. V and J are TRBV24-1 and TRBJ2-5; TRBD1 matches at 9 bases. The CDR3 spans 16 residues. Trimming took 4 bases from V and 2 from J; bases not matched to a gene: 7. Germline V CDR1 and CDR2: KGHDR, SFDVKD. The CDR3 sequence is CATSDRRGQGQETQYF. CDR3 in DNA: TGTGCCACCAGTGACCGCCGGGGACAGGGTCAAGAGACCCAGTACTTC.

J is TRBJ2-2 and V is TRBV12-3 or TRBV12-4; D gene unclear. The CDR3 extends over 14 amino acids. The ends were cut back, 2 bases at V and 1 base at J, with 5 bases in the middle. The CDR3 spells CASSLNGNTGELFF. The CDR3 DNA reads TGTGCCAGCAGTTTAAATGGGAACACCGGGGAGCTGTTTTTT.

This clonotype was detected a few times. The rearrangement joins TRBV5-5 to TRBJ2-7, with no clear D. V lost 1 base and J lost 5, with 7 bases in between. CDR1 is SGHKS, CDR2 YYEKEE, per germline (reference sequence). The CDR3 covers 12 residues. This chain's CDR3 is CASSLTRNEQYF. The CDR3 DNA sequence: TGTGCCAGCAGCTTGACCCGTAACGAGCAGTACTTC.

This clonotype appeared a few times. This chain joins TRBV7-2 and TRBJ2-1, with a tentative D call TRBD1 (7 bases). This CDR3 region has 19 residues. CDR1 and CDR2 (germline): SGHTA, FQGNSA. Trimming removed 0 bases at V and 4 bases at J, with 22 bases between. CDR3 DNA sequence: TGTGCCAGCAGCTTAGCAGGGGGCCCGGGGGCAGGGTCGTACAATGAGCAGTTCTTC. This translates into CASSLAGGPGAGSYNEQFF.

Note on this clonotype: The junction and the germline gene differ at one end; a read error may be behind it. The chain carries TRBV29-1 and TRBJ2-1, with TRBD2 matching 10 bases. This CDR3 comprises 13 residues. Germline assignment: CDR1 SQVTM and CDR2 ANQGSEA. The CDR3 DNA is TGCAGCGTACGACTAGCGGGTTACAATGTGCAGTTCTTC. It codes for CSVRLAGYNVQFF.

This clonotype appeared a few times. The gene calls are TRBV6-2 or TRBV6-3 and TRBJ1-1, with D unresolved. With 0 bases removed from V and 10 bases from J, the gap between germline ends came to 9 bases. Per the germline V gene, CDR1 is MNHEY and CDR2 is SVGEGT. The CDR3 extends over 12 amino acids. The CDR3 reads CASSYSGSRAFF. In DNA form, the CDR3 reads TGTGCCAGCAGTTACTCGGGGTCGAGAGCTTTCTTT.

This clonotype occurred many times. The V gene is TRBV5-5, the J gene TRBJ2-7; D unresolved. V was shortened by 0 bases and J by 0 bases, with 4 bases between the two germline ends. CDR1 is SGHKS, CDR2 YYEKEE, per germline (reference sequence). The CDR3 has 13 amino acids. The CDR3 region is CASSLESSYEQYF. The CDR3, as DNA: TGTGCCAGCAGCTTGGAGAGCTCCTACGAGCAGTACTTC.

This clonotype came up a few times. The rearrangement links TRBV30 to TRBJ2-5; D is perhaps TRBD1 (6 bases). The germline CDR1 and CDR2 sequences are GTSNPN and SVGIG (reference sequence). The CDR3 sequence is 14 residues long. V lost 6 bases to trimming and J lost 0 bases, with 14 bases between them. The CDR3 DNA sequence: TGTGCCTGCGCCTGGGACACGTACCAAGAGACCCAGTACTTC. It is translated as CACAWDTYQETQYF.

This clonotype was seen at least ten times. The chain uses TRBV28 and TRBJ2-1; no definite D call. The CDR3 has 11 residues. The V end was cut by 11 bases, the J end by 4 bases, with 9 bases between. Germline lookup yields CDR1 MDHEN and CDR2 SYDVKM. CDR3 residues: CAVLNYNEQFF. The CDR3 nucleotides read TGTGCCGTACTTAATTACAATGAGCAGTTCTTC.

This clonotype turned up a few times. The chain uses TRBV12-3 or TRBV12-4 and TRBJ1-2, with a weak D call TRBD1 (6 bases). The length of the CDR3 is 12 residues. The V and J ends lost 7 bases and 7 bases respectively, with 13 bases between them. The CDR3, as DNA: TGTGCCAGCAATTTGGGGGGGGCTGGCTACACCTTC. It codes for CASNLGGAGYTF.

This clonotype was seen only a few times. This sequence joins TRBV7-9 and TRBJ2-5; 9 positions match TRBD2. V shed 5 bases, J shed 5 bases, and the junction held 9 bases outside the gene matches. The CDR3 spans 15 residues. Germline assignment: CDR1 SEHNR and CDR2 FQNEAQ (reference sequence). Here the CDR3 reads CASSLHGGRDETQYF. CDR3 sequence (DNA): TGTGCCAGCAGCCTCCATGGCGGGAGGGATGAGACCCAGTACTTC.

The V and J genes are TRBV24-1 and TRBJ1-5, with D possibly TRBD1 on 5 matching bases. Trimming removed 3 bases at V and 3 bases at J, with 8 bases between. From germline, CDR1 is KGHDR and CDR2 SFDVKD. CDR3 length: 14 amino acids. CDR3 sequence reads: CATSDGGFNQPQHF. CDR3 coding DNA: TGTGCCACCAGTGATGGGGGGTTCAATCAGCCCCAGCATTTT.

Many counts were recorded for this clonotype. The chain recombines TRBV4-3 with TRBJ2-5; 9 bases line up with TRBD2. The CDR3 is made up of 16 amino acids. Germline loops: CDR1 LGHNA, CDR2 YSLEER. J lost 0 bases, V lost 0 bases, and 2 bases had no gene match. CDR3 nucleotides: TGCGCCAGCAGCCAAGATAGCGGGAGCTACCAAGAGACCCAGTACTTC. It specifies CASSQDSGSYQETQYF.

The chain uses TRBV12-3 or TRBV12-4 and TRBJ2-5, with 9 nucleotides matching TRBD2. This CDR3 comprises 17 residues. Trimming took 3 bases from V and 4 from J; bases not matched to a gene: 12. CDR3 nucleotides: TGTGCCAGCAGTTTTTCTAGCGGGATCGACGGCCCAGAGACCCAGTACTTC. Translated: CASSFSSGIDGPETQYF.

The chain uses TRBV7-9 and TRBJ2-7; 7 positions agree with TRBD1. This CDR3 is 14 amino acids long. From germline, CDR1 is SEHNR and CDR2 FQNEAQ (reference sequence). J gave up 5 bases and V 0 bases, and 4 bases lay outside the gene matches. In DNA form, the CDR3 reads TGTGCCAGCAGCTTAGCCCACAGGGGCCACGAGCAGTACTTC. This encodes CASSLAHRGHEQYF.

This clonotype was detected a few times. The V gene is TRBV27, the J gene TRBJ2-3; D unclear. Germline values: CDR1 MNHEY, CDR2 SMNVEV (reference sequence). Trimming shortened V by 0 bases and J by 6 bases, and 10 bases separated the two germline ends. This CDR3 comprises 14 residues. The CDR3 sequence: CASSLSRPEDTQYF. The CDR3 nucleotides read TGTGCCAGCAGTTTATCCAGGCCGGAGGATACGCAGTATTTT.

This clonotype was recorded many times. The chain has TRBV20-1 and TRBJ2-1; D gene ambiguous. The CDR3 consists of 15 residues. V shed 0 bases and J shed 3 bases, with 12 bases lying between them. CDR1 DFQATT and CDR2 SNEGSKA come from the germline V gene (reference sequence). CDR3 sequence reads: CSARDLRTHYNEQFF. The CDR3 region has the DNA TGCAGTGCTAGAGATCTCCGGACCCACTACAATGAGCAGTTCTTC.

About this clonotype: This may come from a read error, since a much larger clone is one base off. The chain links TRBV2 to TRBJ2-1; D perhaps matches TRBD2 (5 bases). This CDR3 spans 11 amino acids. Looked up from germline, CDR1 is SNHLY and CDR2 is FYNNEI. Trimming shortened V by 4 bases and J by 9 bases, and 7 bases separated the two germline ends. DNA of the CDR3: TGTGCCAGCAGTGGACTAACTGAGCAGTTCTTC. Its translation: CASSGLTEQFF.

This rearrangement joins TRBV19 to TRBJ2-1; weak D call: TRBD2 (5 bases). The germline CDR1 and CDR2 sequences are LNHDA and SQIVND (reference sequence). This CDR3 is built from 17 residues. V was pared by 5 bases and J by 4 bases, with 21 bases between. The DNA of the CDR3 is TGTGCCAGTAGTCCCGAGGACCACCCCGGGGTTTACAATGAGCAGTTCTTC. This encodes CASSPEDHPGVYNEQFF.

The chain recombines TRBV20-1 with TRBJ2-1; TRBD2 agrees at 8 bases. Germline V lookup: CDR1 DFQATT, CDR2 SNEGSKA (reference sequence). V shed 3 bases, J shed 9 bases, and the junction held 16 bases outside the gene matches. The CDR3 contains 16 residues. DNA for the CDR3: TGCAGTGCTAGTAAGGCTAGCGGGTGGGCGGCGGGTGAGCAGTTCTTC. Translation gives CSASKASGWAAGEQFF.

This clonotype was seen repeatedly, ten times or more. The chain carries TRBV7-9 and TRBJ2-3; tentatively, D is TRBD1 or TRBD2 (5 bases each). There are 15 residues in the CDR3. From germline, CDR1 is SEHNR and CDR2 FQNEAQ (reference sequence). The germline V and J ends were trimmed by 2 bases and 0 bases, with 9 bases remaining between them. The CDR3 is CASSLRGSSTDTQYF. Written as DNA, the CDR3 is TGTGCCAGCAGCTTACGGGGCTCCAGCACAGATACGCAGTATTTT.

At least ten counts were recorded for this clonotype. This chain joins TRBV4-3 and TRBJ2-1; possibly TRBD2 for D (6 bases). The V gene lost 4 bases and the J gene lost 6 bases, with 16 bases spanning the gap. The CDR3 extends over 15 amino acids. Germline-derived CDR1 and CDR2 are LGHNA and YSLEER. The CDR3 is CASSPSVSGRNEQFF. As DNA, the CDR3 is TGCGCCAGCAGCCCTAGCGTGTCCGGGCGCAATGAGCAGTTCTTC.

In this sample, this clonotype turned up a few times. The V and J genes are TRBV7-2 and TRBJ1-4; D not certain. CDR3 length: 15 amino acids. Between the trimmed V and J ends, which lost 2 bases and 8 bases, there was a span of 15 bases. Germline-derived CDR1 and CDR2 are SGHTA and FQGNSA. The CDR3 region is CASSLLGSPIEKLFF. The CDR3 DNA follows: TGTGCCAGCAGCTTACTTGGATCGCCGATCGAAAAACTGTTTTTT.

This clonotype was recorded a few times. The chain employs TRBV3-1 and TRBJ2-6; a possible D gene is TRBD1 (5 bases). The CDR3 covers 19 residues. CDR1 LGHDT and CDR2 YNNKEL come from the germline V gene (reference sequence). Trimming shortened V by 1 base and J by 0 bases, and 16 bases separated the two germline ends. The CDR3 is CASSQVAGRTHSGANVLTF. The CDR3 DNA reads as TGTGCCAGCAGCCAAGTAGCAGGGCGCACTCACTCTGGGGCCAACGTCCTGACTTTC.

This clonotype came up a few times. V usage is TRBV12-3 or TRBV12-4 and J usage is TRBJ2-1, with 9 bases that match TRBD2. This CDR3 spans 15 amino acids. Unmatched junction bases numbered 11, after V lost 6 bases and J lost 8 bases. CDR3 in amino acids: CASSPRVAGVDEQFF. DNA of the CDR3: TGTGCCAGCAGCCCCCGGGTAGCGGGAGTGGATGAGCAGTTCTTC.

This chain connects TRBV2 to TRBJ1-5; 9 bases are a match to TRBD1. CDR1 is SNHLY, CDR2 FYNNEI, per germline. Trimming took 4 bases from V and 9 from J; bases not matched to a gene: 16. CDR3 length: 17 residues. The CDR3 region is CASSGPGQGLGWTPQHF. CDR3 nucleotide sequence: TGTGCCAGCAGTGGACCGGGACAGGGTTTGGGGTGGACGCCCCAGCATTTT.